The rows below give T cell receptor beta chains drawn from one sample of a study of OX40 agonist ivuxolimab in advanced cancers. Data came from immunoSEQ multiplex PCR; TCRdb stores just in-frame clones and leaves some out. This table holds roughly 89,000 clones, approximately 90% found once. The specimen was CD4+ or CD8+ T cells sorted from blood, collected in a trial of the OX40 agonist ivuxolimab. The origin of the receptors is an adult with an advanced solid tumor such as melanoma, head and neck, liver or kidney cancer. Each CDR3 is given with its conserved first and last residue. The D gene is left open where the match is weak. Some rows have no size entry. The others give once, few or many, or a class for an expanded clone.

size: NA
J: TRBJ1-2
V: TRBV9
D: NA
DNA: TGTGCCAGCAGCGAGGGGGGATACTATGGCTACACCTTC
CDR3: CASSEGGYYGYTF

size: NA
J: TRBJ1-3
V: TRBV15
D: TRBD1
DNA: TGTGCCACCAGCAGAGTCACATACGTTGGGACAGGCTCTGGAAACACCATATATTTT
CDR3: CATSRVTYVGTGSGNTIYF

size: NA
J: TRBJ1-5
V: TRBV2
D: TRBD1
DNA: TGTGCCAGCACCATGGACAGGGCGGGGCAGCCCCAGCATTTT
CDR3: CASTMDRAGQPQHF

size: once
J: TRBJ2-7
V: TRBV10-3
D: TRBD2
DNA: TGTGCCATCAGTGAGTCGAGCGGGACGATCTCCTACGAGCAGTACTTC
CDR3: CAISESSGTISYEQYF

size: NA
J: TRBJ2-7
V: TRBV30
D: NA
DNA: TGTGCCTGGAGTGGGACAGTCTACGAGCAGTACTTC
CDR3: CAWSGTVYEQYF

size: NA
J: TRBJ2-5
V: TRBV5-4
D: TRBD2
DNA: TGTGCCAGCAGCTTTAAGCGGGAGGGGCAAGAGACCCAGTACTTC
CDR3: CASSFKREGQETQYF

size: NA
J: TRBJ2-1
V: TRBV7-9
D: TRBD2
DNA: TGTGCCAGCAGCCCGCCGGGACTAGCGGAAAACAATGAGCAGTTCTTC
CDR3: CASSPPGLAENNEQFF

size: NA
J: TRBJ2-7
V: TRBV5-1
D: NA
DNA: TGCGCCAGCAAGGCTGACTACGAGCAGTACTTC
CDR3: CASKADYEQYF

size: once
J: TRBJ1-6
V: TRBV5-8
D: TRBD1
DNA: TGTGCCAGCAGACCGGGACAGCATAATTCACCCCTCCACTTT
CDR3: CASRPGQHNSPLHF

size: once
J: TRBJ1-1
V: TRBV7-6
D: NA
DNA: TGTGCCAGCAGCTCCAACCCAAAAGCTTTCTTT
CDR3: CASSSNPKAFF

size: NA
J: TRBJ2-1
V: TRBV14
D: NA
DNA: TGTGCCAGCAGCCAAGATACGGGGAAGATTTATGAGCAGTTCTTC
CDR3: CASSQDTGKIYEQFF

size: NA
J: TRBJ1-1
V: TRBV30
D: TRBD1
DNA: TGTGCCTGGACGTTGCAGGGGGTGAGCACTGAAACTTTCTTT
CDR3: CAWTLQGVSTETFF

size: NA
J: TRBJ1-4
V: TRBV5-1
D: TRBD1
DNA: TGCGCCAGCAGTCCCGGGACAGGGCGCGAAAAACTGTTTTTT
CDR3: CASSPGTGREKLFF

size: NA
J: TRBJ2-7
V: TRBV4-1
D: NA
DNA: TGCGCCAGCAGCCAAGGACAGACCGATGAGCAGTACTTC
CDR3: CASSQGQTDEQYF

size: NA
J: TRBJ1-1
V: TRBV6-5
D: NA
DNA: TGTGCCAGCAGTTACAAGCCCTTGACAGCAGAAACTGAAGCTTTCTTT
CDR3: CASSYKPLTAETEAFF

size: once
J: TRBJ1-3
V: TRBV11-2
D: NA
DNA: TGTGCCAGTTCACAGGATGGGCAAACTGGAAACACCATATATTTT
CDR3: CASSQDGQTGNTIYF

size: NA
J: TRBJ2-7
V: TRBV6-1
D: NA
DNA: TGTGCCAGCAGTATGACAGCCTCCTACGAGCAGTACTTC
CDR3: CASSMTASYEQYF

size: once
J: TRBJ2-1
V: TRBV15
D: TRBD1
DNA: TGTGCCACCAGGCGGGGACAGGGTGGATTCAATGAGCAGTTCTTC
CDR3: CATRRGQGGFNEQFF

size: NA
J: TRBJ2-7
V: TRBV6-6
D: NA
DNA: TGTGCCAGCAGTTACGGTGGCAGGTTAGCGGAGCAGTACTTC
CDR3: CASSYGGRLAEQYF

size: NA
J: TRBJ1-1
V: TRBV10-3
D: TRBD1
DNA: TGTGCCATCAGAGCCGACAGGGTGGCTGAAGCTTTCTTT
CDR3: CAIRADRVAEAFF

size: NA
J: TRBJ2-2
V: TRBV4-1
D: NA
DNA: TGCGCCAGCAGCCAGCCACTGAGGGGAAACGGGGAGCTGTTTTTT
CDR3: CASSQPLRGNGELFF

size: NA
J: TRBJ2-1
V: TRBV29-1
D: TRBD1
DNA: TGCAGCGTCCTCCCGGGACAGGGGTCGGGTGAGCAGTTCTTC
CDR3: CSVLPGQGSGEQFF

size: NA
J: TRBJ1-6
V: TRBV19
D: TRBD1
DNA: TGTGCCAGTAGTACTCGGACAGGGGTTGTTTGGTCACCCCTCCACTTT
CDR3: CASSTRTGVVWSPLHF

size: NA
J: TRBJ1-1
V: TRBV6-6
D: NA
DNA: TGTGCCAGCAGTTACTCGAGAGAGAAAGCTTTCTTT
CDR3: CASSYSREKAFF

size: NA
J: TRBJ2-4
V: TRBV4-1
D: TRBD2
DNA: TGCGCCAGCAGCCAAGATAGTAATAGCGGGAGTAGGAACATTCAGTACTTC
CDR3: CASSQDSNSGSRNIQYF

size: NA
J: TRBJ1-4
V: TRBV6-6
D: NA
DNA: TGTGCCAGCAGTTCCCCAGATAGGGGGGATGAAAAACTGTTTTTT
CDR3: CASSSPDRGDEKLFF

size: NA
J: TRBJ1-4
V: TRBV19
D: NA
DNA: TGTGCCAGTAGTACGTGGGGTCGGGGGCCAACTAATGAAAAACTGTTTTTT
CDR3: CASSTWGRGPTNEKLFF

size: NA
J: TRBJ2-7
V: TRBV6-6
D: TRBD2
DNA: TGTGCCAGCAGGGGGACTAGCGGAGAGGGCTCCGAGCAGTACTTC
CDR3: CASRGTSGEGSEQYF

size: NA
J: TRBJ2-7
V: TRBV6-5
D: TRBD2
DNA: TGTGCCAGCAGTCAGACTAGCGGCGAGCAGTACTTC
CDR3: CASSQTSGEQYF

size: NA
J: TRBJ2-4
V: TRBV7-9
D: TRBD2
DNA: TGTGCAACCGGGAGGGCTCCGGCCAAAAACATTCAGTACTTC
CDR3: CATGRAPAKNIQYF

size: NA
J: TRBJ2-3
V: TRBV28
D: NA
DNA: TGTGCCAGCAGCTCGTCTAGCACAGATACGCAGTATTTT
CDR3: CASSSSSTDTQYF

size: NA
J: TRBJ1-1
V: TRBV5-1
D: NA
DNA: TGCGCCAGCAGCACCGGGCTTAAACTGAACACTGAAGCTTTCTTT
CDR3: CASSTGLKLNTEAFF

size: NA
J: TRBJ2-1
V: TRBV27
D: TRBD2
DNA: TGTGCCAGCAGTCGGACTAGCTATGGCAATGAGCAGTTCTTC
CDR3: CASSRTSYGNEQFF

size: NA
J: TRBJ2-5
V: TRBV25-1
D: TRBD2
DNA: TGTGCCAGCAGTGATCCTAGCGGGAGGGAAGAGACCCAGTACTTC
CDR3: CASSDPSGREETQYF

size: NA
J: TRBJ2-7
V: TRBV7-9
D: NA
DNA: TGTGCCAGCAGCCCTACAGGGTCCTACGAGCAGTACTTC
CDR3: CASSPTGSYEQYF

size: NA
J: TRBJ2-7
V: TRBV27
D: NA
DNA: TGTGCCAGCAGTTTACAGGGGGAGGCCTCGTACGAGCAGTACTTC
CDR3: CASSLQGEASYEQYF

size: NA
J: TRBJ2-7
V: TRBV7-9
D: TRBD1
DNA: TGTGCCAGCAGCTTAACCCGGGACAGGGTCTACGAGCAGTACTTC
CDR3: CASSLTRDRVYEQYF

size: NA
J: TRBJ2-2
V: TRBV10-2
D: NA
DNA: TGCGCCAGCAGTGAGAACGACGCGAACACCGGGGAGCTGTTTTTT
CDR3: CASSENDANTGELFF

size: NA
J: TRBJ2-2
V: TRBV7-9
D: TRBD1
DNA: TGTGCCAGCAGCTTAGGCCGACAGGGGAACACCGGGGAGCTGTTTTTT
CDR3: CASSLGRQGNTGELFF

size: NA
J: TRBJ2-1
V: TRBV6-4
D: TRBD2
DNA: TGTGCCAGCAGCCACACTAGCGGGAGCTCCTACAATGAGCAGTTCTTC
CDR3: CASSHTSGSSYNEQFF

size: NA
J: TRBJ2-3
V: TRBV9
D: NA
DNA: TGTGCCAGCAGCGTAGATCTTAGTACGCAGTATTTT
CDR3: CASSVDLSTQYF

size: once
J: TRBJ2-1
V: TRBV5-1
D: TRBD2
DNA: TGCGCCAGCAGTAAGCCTAGCGGGAGGTTCTACAATGAGCAGTTCTTC
CDR3: CASSKPSGRFYNEQFF

size: NA
J: TRBJ1-2
V: TRBV28
D: NA
DNA: TGTGCCAGCAGACTCGACAGGAATATCTATGGCTACACCTTC
CDR3: CASRLDRNIYGYTF

size: once
J: TRBJ1-2
V: TRBV6-5
D: NA
DNA: TGTGCCAGCAGTTACAGTTCCACAGGGTACTATGGCTACACCTTC
CDR3: CASSYSSTGYYGYTF

size: NA
J: TRBJ1-2
V: TRBV6-1
D: NA
DNA: TGTGCCAGCAGTGAATTGGGGGGCTATGGCTACACCTTC
CDR3: CASSELGGYGYTF

size: NA
J: TRBJ2-3
V: TRBV2
D: TRBD1
DNA: TGTGCCAGCGTCACAGGGGGAGGTACGCAGTATTTT
CDR3: CASVTGGGTQYF

size: NA
J: TRBJ2-3
V: TRBV5-6
D: NA
DNA: TGTGCCAGCAGCGTGCCCCCGGGTACGCAGTATTTT
CDR3: CASSVPPGTQYF

size: NA
J: TRBJ2-1
V: TRBV6-6
D: NA
DNA: TGTGCCAGCAACCCTGAGGGCAATGAGCAGTTCTTC
CDR3: CASNPEGNEQFF

size: NA
J: TRBJ2-7
V: TRBV30
D: TRBD1
DNA: TGTGCCTGGAGACAGGGGGGCCTTTACGAGCAGTACTTC
CDR3: CAWRQGGLYEQYF

size: once
J: TRBJ2-1
V: TRBV27
D: NA
DNA: TGTGCCAGCTCCATAGGAGCGCAATTTTACAATGAGCAGTTCTTC
CDR3: CASSIGAQFYNEQFF

size: NA
J: TRBJ2-7
V: TRBV6-6
D: NA
DNA: TGTGCCAGCAGTTACTTGGGAAACTACGAGCAGTACTTC
CDR3: CASSYLGNYEQYF

size: NA
J: TRBJ2-5
V: TRBV7-7
D: TRBD2
DNA: TGTGCTAGCAGCTTGAGACTAGCGGGAGGGCCGGGTCAAGAGACCCAGTACTTC
CDR3: CASSLRLAGGPGQETQYF

size: NA
J: TRBJ2-5
V: TRBV28
D: TRBD1
DNA: TGTGCCAGCAGAAAAACGACAGGGGAGTTGCAAGAGACCCAGTACTTC
CDR3: CASRKTTGELQETQYF

size: NA
J: TRBJ2-5
V: TRBV10-1
D: NA
DNA: TGCGCCAGCAGCAAAGGGGGACGAGGGGAGACCCAGTACTTC
CDR3: CASSKGGRGETQYF

size: NA
J: TRBJ2-5
V: TRBV5-4
D: NA
DNA: TGTGCCAGCCGAACGGTAGCAGGGGAAGAGACCCAGTACTTC
CDR3: CASRTVAGEETQYF